A single sample is the source of the 8 T cell receptor beta chains below, sequenced in a study of shared clonotypes between healthy human individuals (dated by TCRdb to the early 2020s). Libraries were prepared through the immunoSEQ multiplex PCR assay. Held by TCRdb, this immuneACCESS table contains in-frame sequences only and omits some clones. Under half of the omission traces to an unresolved V gene where checked; the cause of the rest is unknown. This sample is represented by approximately 530,000 clones; 95% to 97% of them were singletons. The ten biggest clones cover 0.06% of the sample. Sequenced input: naive CD4+ T cells sorted from blood. What the cell subset or site label conveys for this sample: CD45RA+ positively selected. The receptors come from a young woman in good health.

The chain recombines TRBV15 with TRBJ1-5; D uncertain. The V and J ends lost 1 base and 5 bases respectively, with 9 bases between them. Germline loops: CDR1 LNHNV, CDR2 YYDKDF (reference sequence). The CDR3 has 14 residues. CDR3 DNA sequence: TGTGCCACCAGCAGAGCCAGGATAGATCAGCCCCAGCATTTT. Protein sequence: CATSRARIDQPQHF.

The chain recombines TRBV6-4 with TRBJ2-5; 7 nucleotides line up with TRBD2. The germline gives CDR1 MRHNA, CDR2 SNTAGT. Unmatched junction bases numbered 5, after V lost 5 bases and J lost 2 bases. The CDR3 totals 14 residues. CDR3 DNA: TGTGCCAGCAGTTCCGGGACTACTCAAGAGACCCAGTACTTC. This translates into CASSSGTTQETQYF.

The chain combines TRBV29-1 with TRBJ1-2, with D possibly being TRBD1 (6 bases). V dropped 7 bases and J dropped 4 bases, with 19 bases sitting between them. Per the germline V gene, CDR1 is SQVTM and CDR2 is ANQGSEA. This CDR3 has 14 amino acids. The CDR3 loop is CSAQQGSVGYGYTF. CDR3 nucleotides: TGCAGCGCCCAACAGGGAAGTGTAGGCTATGGCTACACCTTC.

The rearrangement links TRBV11-3 to TRBJ2-7, with 7 bases matching TRBD1. The CDR3 length is 15 residues. Trimming at V came to 4 bases and at J to 2 bases, leaving 8 bases not matched to a gene. CDR1 and CDR2 from the germline V gene are SGHNT and YENEEA. CDR3 coding DNA: TGTGCCAGCAGCTCACCGGGACAGAATACCTACGAGCAGTACTTC. This sequence encodes CASSSPGQNTYEQYF. Supplemented by reference TRBV11-3 and TRBJ2-7, the full variable domain reads EAGVVQSPRYKIIEKKQPVAFWCNPISGHNTLYWYLQNLGQGPELLIRYENEEAVDDSQLPKDRFSAERLKGVDSTLKIQPAELGDSAVYLCASSSPGQNTYEQYFGPGTRLTVT.

The J gene is TRBJ1-1, the V gene TRBV5-6; 9 nucleotides line up with TRBD1. The trim removed 2 bases at V and 2 bases at J, leaving 7 bases unmatched. Germline loops: CDR1 SGHDT, CDR2 YYEEEE. CDR3 length: 16 amino acids. DNA of the CDR3: TGTGCCAGCAGCTTTACCGGGACAGGGCGCAACACTGAAGCTTTCTTT. Translating gives CASSFTGTGRNTEAFF. Using reference TRBV5-6 and TRBJ1-1 for the parts outside the CDR3, the full variable domain is DAGVTQSPTHLIKTRGQQVTLRCSPKSGHDTVSWYQQALGQGPQFIFQYYEEEERQRGNFPDRFSGHQFPNYSSELNVNALLLGDSALYLCASSFTGTGRNTEAFFGQGTRLTVV.

This clone was counted a few times. Distinct nucleotide sequences in the sample also encode this CDR3. The V and J genes are TRBV2 and TRBJ2-7; D remains unclear. The V gene's germline CDR1 is SNHLY and CDR2 FYNNEI. V gave up 2 bases and J gave up 4 bases, with 6 bases separating them. CDR3 size: 12 residues. The CDR3 coding sequence is TGTGCCAGCAGTGAAATGGGGTACGAGCAGTACTTC. It encodes CASSEMGYEQYF. Filled out from reference TRBV2 and TRBJ2-7, the complete variable domain reads EPEVTQTPSHQVTQMGQEVILRCVPISNHLYFYWYRQILGQKVEFLVSFYNNEISEKSEIFDDQFSVERPDGSNFTLKIRSTKLEDSAMYFCASSEMGYEQYFGPGTRLTVT.

The V and J genes are TRBV5-1 and TRBJ1-4; 7 positions agree with TRBD1. The V segment lost 4 bases and the J segment 7 bases; nucleotides outside the gene matches: 4. Germline loops: CDR1 SGHRS, CDR2 YFSETQ. The CDR3 consists of 13 residues. In DNA, the CDR3 is TGCGCCAGCAGCGAGGGGGCTGGTGAAAAACTGTTTTTT. Translation gives CASSEGAGEKLFF.

The rearrangement joins TRBV5-1 to TRBJ2-5, with D tentatively TRBD1 (6 bases). The J call is uncertain, as TRBJ2-7 better fits the DNA end. Germline CDR1 SGHRS, CDR2 YFSETQ. The CDR3 has 14 amino acids. The CDR3 loop reads CASSFQGLSYEQYF. The DNA for the CDR3 is TGCGCCAGCAGCTTCCAGGGGTTATCCTACGAGCAGTACTTC.